This TCR beta chain was observed in a study of CD8 T cells in ankylosing spondylitis (dated by TCRdb to 2016 to 2017). Regarding the research as a whole: To find TCR variants linked to disease, the study profiled T cell receptor beta repertoires in ankylosing spondylitis patients and healthy donors. Peripheral blood was sampled, and synovial fluid was also collected from ankylosing spondylitis patients. The full study cohort comprised 25 ankylosing spondylitis patients and 85 to 120 healthy donors. Overall study outcomes, separate from this receptor: A CD8+ phenotype was shown by the disease-linked clones, which were found at relatively low frequencies in peripheral blood. Significant enrichment of the disease-linked clones was reported in matched synovial fluid samples from ankylosing spondylitis patients. Blood from ankylosing spondylitis patients appeared to be characterized by a TCR beta motif made up of eight highly homologous amino acid variants. Some motif variants had previously been reported in the synovial fluid and blood of reactive arthritis patients, which suggests shared mechanisms of disease initiation.

This clonotype was recorded at least ten times. Its antigen remains undetermined. No clone much larger than this one lies a single base away; base qualities are absent. V is trimmed back by 5 bases and J by 6 bases, and the junction contains 12 bases that no gene match accounts for. Taken from the germline V gene, the CDR1 and CDR2 loops are KGHSH and LQKENI. From its cysteine to its phenylalanine, the CDR3 spans 16 amino acids. The sequence is cut down to CDR3 DNA, 48 bases in frame from base 1. TCRdb shows the sequencer as Illumina HiSeq 2500. Quantitative 5'-RACE with molecular barcodes was the method used to prepare the TCR beta libraries. In the authors' own workflow: Disease-linked TCR variants were identified with a new computational method built on a probabilistic model of VDJ rearrangement. TCRdb trimmed the raw reads at Q25, called clones with MiXCR and kept productive beta chains. Each CDR3 protein gets just one entry, which takes the most common genes and DNA from the rows behind it. The authors' filters were not applied to this entry. In this sample the table shows under 250,000 distinct CDR3 sequences, 7% to 10% of which occur a single time. The ten biggest clones cover more than 4% of the sample.

Sequenced material: blood, either unsorted or a sorted T cell fraction (not recorded which). The origin of this receptor is a female donor with ankylosing spondylitis or in good health (not recorded which). The rearranged chain carries TRBV18 and TRBJ1-5; 8 central nucleotides agree with TRBD1. In nucleotides, the sequence is TGTGCCAGCTCAGACGACGCAGGGGGCGGGAGTCAGCCCCAGCATTTT. It encodes CASSDDAGGGSQPQHF.